The present T cell receptor beta chain was sequenced within a study of blood T cell repertoires in COVID-19. Across the study: The United States, Italy and Spain supplied acute and convalescent COVID-19 samples. T cells, B-cell-depleted T cells, or PBMCs supplied cDNA or gDNA.

Original methodology: Counts of nucleated cells, estimated from reference gene primer amplification, were obtained. Sequencing was performed with immunoSEQ multiplex PCR; in TCRdb, only in-frame clones are kept and a portion is missing. D and trimming were read from the DNA, whereas the V and J calls and clone size are those reported in that table. The profile shows 250,000 or so clones, over 75% of them singletons. Germline CDR1 and CDR2: SGDLS and YYNGEE. The V and J ends lost 2 bases and 2 bases, in that order; junction bases with no gene match: 9. The CDR3 is made up of 16 amino acids. The receptor's source is a woman aged 25-40 years with acute or convalescent COVID-19. The J gene is TRBJ1-2, the V gene TRBV9, with 7 bases matching TRBD1. The sample taken for sequencing was peripheral blood. The DNA for the CDR3 is TGTGCCAGCAGCGTCACTACCGGGACAGAGAACTATGGCTACACCTTC. Residues: CASSVTTGTENYGYTF.